This T cell receptor (beta chain) was sequenced in a study of control samples from healthy donors and cancer patients. This CDR3 is 14 amino acids long. Trimming cost V 7 bases and J 0 bases, with 9 bases left between them. Germline CDR1 reads SNHLY; CDR2 reads FYNNEI. Clones were read by immunoSEQ multiplex PCR, and TCRdb kept only the in-frame ones, dropping some. Among 95,000 to 120,000 clones listed, roughly 79% were seen once. The rearrangement links TRBV2 to TRBJ2-2; maybe TRBD1 (6 bases). The source of this sequence is a man younger than 30 in good health. The sequenced sample consisted of blood. The CDR3 nucleotides read TGTGCCAGCACCGACAGGCCGAACACCGGGGAGCTGTTTTTT. The encoded protein is CASTDRPNTGELFF.